One and the same sample provided the 18 T cell receptor beta chains below, sequenced in a study of CD8+ T cells in alopecia areata. Reverse transcribed after extraction, RNA yielded cDNA as the sequencing template. The method was immunoSEQ multiplex PCR; TCRdb's version includes in-frame clones alone and lacks a portion of them. Of over 150,000 clones in the sample, 56% are singletons; the top ten hold nearly 5%. The material sequenced was CD8+ T cells sorted from blood. The receptors here all came from a human donor in good health.

This sequence joins TRBV2 and TRBJ2-7; 8 nucleotides agree with TRBD1. Germline CDR1 is SNHLY and CDR2 is FYNNEI. The trim removed 8 bases at V and 5 bases at J, leaving 2 bases unmatched. CDR3 length equals 11 residues. The DNA for the CDR3 is TGTGCCAGCTGGACAGGGAACGAGCAGTACTTC. The encoded protein is CASWTGNEQYF.

The rearrangement joins TRBV29-1 to TRBJ1-1; D call uncertain. Germline V gene data show CDR1 as SQVTM and CDR2 as ANQGSEA. V was trimmed by 0 bases and J by 2 bases, leaving 7 bases between them. The CDR3 length is 13 residues. CDR3 residues: CSVEEGLNTEAFF. Here the CDR3 DNA reads TGCAGCGTTGAAGAGGGTTTAAACACTGAAGCTTTCTTT.

The chain employs TRBV2 and TRBJ2-5; 9 bases are shared with TRBD1. This CDR3 region has 15 residues. Looked up from germline, CDR1 is SNHLY and CDR2 is FYNNEI. V shed 5 bases and J 2 bases; nucleotides not matched to a gene: 6. CDR3 loop: CASSRRDREQETQYF. CDR3 in DNA: TGTGCCAGCAGTAGACGGGACAGGGAACAAGAGACCCAGTACTTC.

This clone occurred a few times. The chain carries TRBV7-8 and TRBJ2-2; D not certain. The CDR3 sequence is 17 residues long. The germline V gene encodes CDR1 SGHVS and CDR2 FQNEAQ. The ends were cut back, 3 bases at V and 2 bases at J, with 16 bases in the middle. In DNA form, the CDR3 reads TGTGCCAGCAGCTTTTTTCCGTTGCCCCCCAACACCGGGGAGCTGTTTTTT. It translates to CASSFFPLPPNTGELFF.

This clone was seen a few times. CDR3 region: CASSEFVRSNQPQHF. The CDR3 nucleotides are TGTGCCAGCAGCGAGTTTGTCAGGAGCAATCAGCCCCAGCATTTT. The J gene is TRBJ1-5, the V gene TRBV7-8; D gene uncertain. V dropped 5 bases and J dropped 1 base, with 12 bases sitting between them. The germline V gene encodes CDR1 SGHVS and CDR2 FQNEAQ. The CDR3 sequence is 15 residues long.

CDR3 DNA sequence: TGTGCCTGGAGTGTTAATAAGGGATATGCCGGGGAGCTGTTTTTT. As protein: CAWSVNKGYAGELFF. This chain uses TRBV30 with TRBJ2-2; D unclear. Germline V lookup: CDR1 GTSNPN, CDR2 SVGIG (reference sequence). V was trimmed by 0 bases and J by 6 bases, leaving 14 bases between them. This CDR3 has 15 residues. Combining the CDR3 with reference TRBV30 and TRBJ2-2 gives the whole variable domain SQTIHQWPATLVQPVGSPLSLECTVEGTSNPNLYWYRQAAGRGLQLLFYSVGIGQISSEVPQNLSASRPQDRQFILSSKKLLLSDSGFYLCAWSVNKGYAGELFFGEGSRLTVL.

The chain combines TRBV4-1 with TRBJ2-6, with D possibly being TRBD1 (5 bases). CDR1 MGHRA and CDR2 YSYEKL come from the germline V gene. This CDR3 comprises 16 residues. The ends were cut back, 1 base at V and 2 bases at J, with 9 bases in the middle. CDR3 sequence reads: CASSQGWGAGANVLTF. The CDR3, as DNA: TGCGCCAGCAGCCAAGGATGGGGCGCTGGGGCCAACGTCCTGACTTTC.

This clone was recorded only once. DNA for the CDR3: TGTGCCAGCAGTTTAAAAGTTAGGGGGGCCGCGGAGACCCAGTACTTC. Amino acids: CASSLKVRGAAETQYF. V gene TRBV27 combines with J gene TRBJ2-5; tentatively, D is TRBD1 or TRBD2 (6 bases each). This CDR3 has 16 amino acids. The germline V gene encodes CDR1 MNHEY and CDR2 SMNVEV (reference sequence). V was shortened by 2 bases and J by 5 bases, with 18 bases between the two germline ends.

The chain recombines TRBV18 with TRBJ2-5; D unclear. CDR3 size: 13 residues. Germline V gene lookup returns CDR1 KGHSH and CDR2 LQKENI. The V end was cut by 3 bases, the J end by 5 bases, with 10 bases between. In DNA form, the CDR3 reads TGTGCCAGCTCACCCGATAGTAAGGAGACCCAGTACTTC. This codes for CASSPDSKETQYF.

The chain is built from TRBV7-9 and TRBJ1-2; D gene ambiguous. The ends were cut back, 4 bases at V and 4 bases at J, with 10 bases in the middle. The CDR3 is made up of 13 amino acids. In germline, CDR1 is SEHNR, CDR2 FQNEAQ (reference sequence). The CDR3 loop reads CASSSPDSYGYTF. The DNA for the CDR3 is TGTGCCAGCAGCTCCCCAGACTCCTATGGCTACACCTTC.

This chain joins TRBV30 and TRBJ2-1; maybe TRBD1 (6 bases). The CDR3 runs to 15 residues. Germline V lookup: CDR1 GTSNPN, CDR2 SVGIG (reference sequence). Between the trimmed V and J ends, which lost 3 bases and 8 bases, there was a span of 20 bases. CDR3 sequence reads: CAWSSYVGAADEQFF. CDR3 coding DNA: TGTGCCTGGAGCTCCTACGTGGGGGCGGCGGATGAGCAGTTCTTC.

J is TRBJ1-3 and V is TRBV9; no clear D. CDR3 length: 13 residues. Trimming removed 4 bases at V and 1 base at J, with 6 bases between. Germline CDR1 and CDR2: SGDLS and YYNGEE. The CDR3 sequence is CASSPQSGNTIYF. The CDR3 coding sequence is TGTGCCAGCAGCCCGCAGTCTGGAAACACCATATATTTT. The variable domain in full, with the rest retrieved from reference TRBV9 and TRBJ1-3, is DSGVTQTPKHLITATGQRVTLRCSPRSGDLSVYWYQQSLDQGLQFLIQYYNGEERAKGNILERFSAQQFPDLHSELNLSSLELGDSALYFCASSPQSGNTIYFGEGSWLTVV.

This chain uses TRBV20-1 with TRBJ2-1; no firm D call. The CDR3 consists of 11 residues. Germline lookup yields CDR1 DFQATT and CDR2 SNEGSKA (reference sequence). Trimming pared 2 bases from V and 2 bases from J, leaving 1 base between. The CDR3 loop is CSARTYNEQFF. The CDR3 bases are TGCAGTGCTAGAACCTACAATGAGCAGTTCTTC.

This chain connects TRBV29-1 to TRBJ2-7, with D possibly being TRBD2 (5 bases). Trimming cost V 4 bases and J 3 bases, with 10 bases left between them. The length of the CDR3 is 12 residues. CDR1 and CDR2 (germline): SQVTM, ANQGSEA. Written as DNA, the CDR3 is TGCAGCGTTGTCCTAGCCGGCTACGAGCAGTACTTC. Its translation is CSVVLAGYEQYF.

The genes are TRBV29-1 and TRBJ1-3; maybe TRBD1 (6 bases). This CDR3 has 16 residues. Germline V gene sequence: CDR1 SQVTM, CDR2 ANQGSEA. The ends were cut back, 5 bases at V and 2 bases at J, with 19 bases in the middle. In DNA form, the CDR3 reads TGCAGCGTTACCTACAGGGAGTCGGTGGCTGGAAACACCATATATTTT. This encodes CSVTYRESVAGNTIYF.

There are a few counts of this clone. V gene TRBV5-1 combines with J gene TRBJ2-7; D gene unclear. Germline lookup yields CDR1 SGHRS and CDR2 YFSETQ. The CDR3 length is 13 residues. The germline V and J ends were trimmed by 4 bases and 3 bases, with 11 bases remaining between them. CDR3: CASSPEQNYEQYF. CDR3 sequence (DNA): TGCGCCAGCAGCCCGGAACAGAACTACGAGCAGTACTTC.

The CDR3 bases are TGCGCCAGCAGACTTGAACTAGCGGGGGGCACAGATACGCAGTATTTT. Residues: CASRLELAGGTDTQYF. The chain combines TRBV4-1 with TRBJ2-3; the match to TRBD2 covers 11 bases. The junction had 6 bases not matched to a gene; V was cut back by 6 bases and J by 1 base. CDR3 length: 16 residues. Germline assignment: CDR1 MGHRA and CDR2 YSYEKL.

The V call is TRBV30, the J call TRBJ2-1, with 8 bases matching TRBD1. Germline CDR1 reads GTSNPN; CDR2 reads SVGIG (reference sequence). This CDR3 has 12 amino acids. Germline trimming cut 0 bases from V and 8 bases from J; bases unmatched to any gene: 0. CDR3 amino acids: CAWSVQGDEQFF. The CDR3 DNA is TGTGCCTGGAGTGTACAGGGGGATGAGCAGTTCTTC.